This T cell receptor beta chain was recorded in a study of chemoradiotherapy in HPV16-positive cancers. Study at large: Two HPV16-positive patients' cells yielded candidate HPV-specific clones and common motifs.

Of note for this clone: What it recognizes is unknown.

V was cut by 3 bases and J by 8 bases, with 11 bases left in between. The CDR3 length is 13 residues. Germline CDR1 is MNHEY and CDR2 is SMNVEV (reference sequence). Study-wide results and limits: During treatment, candidate HPV-specific clones and E7-related motifs expanded in tumor. In HPV16-positive patients, HPV-responsive T-cell expansion tracked better recurrence-free survival.

Produced via immunoSEQ multiplex PCR; TCRdb's table is partial and in-frame only. The sample carries around 8,000 clones, around three quarters recorded once. Over chemoradiotherapy, repertoires were sampled more than once. This specimen was taken from a patient who underwent chemoradiotherapy. The rearrangement joins TRBV27 to TRBJ2-1; D is perhaps TRBD2 (5 bases). The clonotype comes from a human donor with HPV-associated anogenital cancer. This CDR3 reads CASSFGTEDEQFF. DNA of the CDR3: TGTGCCAGCAGTTTTGGAACGGAGGATGAGCAGTTCTTC.